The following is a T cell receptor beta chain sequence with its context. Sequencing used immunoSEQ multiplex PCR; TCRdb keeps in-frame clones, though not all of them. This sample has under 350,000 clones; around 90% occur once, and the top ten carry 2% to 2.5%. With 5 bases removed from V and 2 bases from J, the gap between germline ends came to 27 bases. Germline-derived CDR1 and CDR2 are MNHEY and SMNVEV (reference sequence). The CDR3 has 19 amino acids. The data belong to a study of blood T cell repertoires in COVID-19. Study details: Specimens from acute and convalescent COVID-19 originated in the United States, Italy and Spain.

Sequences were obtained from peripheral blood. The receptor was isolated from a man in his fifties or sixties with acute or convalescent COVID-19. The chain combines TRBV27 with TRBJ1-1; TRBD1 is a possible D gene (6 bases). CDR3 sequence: CASSPSRPLNREGNTEAFF. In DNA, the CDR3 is TGTGCCAGCAGTCCTTCACGTCCTCTTAACAGGGAGGGTAACACTGAAGCTTTCTTT.